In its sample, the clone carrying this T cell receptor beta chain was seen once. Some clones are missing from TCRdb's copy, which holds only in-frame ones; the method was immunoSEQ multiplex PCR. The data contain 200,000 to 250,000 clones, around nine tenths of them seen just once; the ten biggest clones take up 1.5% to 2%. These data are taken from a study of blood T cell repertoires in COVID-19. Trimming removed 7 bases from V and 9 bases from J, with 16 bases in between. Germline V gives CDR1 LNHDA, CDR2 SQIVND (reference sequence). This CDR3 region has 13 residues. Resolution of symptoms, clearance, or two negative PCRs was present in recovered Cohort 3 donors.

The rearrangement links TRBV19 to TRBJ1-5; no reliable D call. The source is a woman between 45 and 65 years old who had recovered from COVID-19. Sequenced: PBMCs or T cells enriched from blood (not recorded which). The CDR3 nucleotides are TGTGCCAGTACCTTTGACAACGCAGGGCCCCAGCATTTT. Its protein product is CASTFDNAGPQHF.